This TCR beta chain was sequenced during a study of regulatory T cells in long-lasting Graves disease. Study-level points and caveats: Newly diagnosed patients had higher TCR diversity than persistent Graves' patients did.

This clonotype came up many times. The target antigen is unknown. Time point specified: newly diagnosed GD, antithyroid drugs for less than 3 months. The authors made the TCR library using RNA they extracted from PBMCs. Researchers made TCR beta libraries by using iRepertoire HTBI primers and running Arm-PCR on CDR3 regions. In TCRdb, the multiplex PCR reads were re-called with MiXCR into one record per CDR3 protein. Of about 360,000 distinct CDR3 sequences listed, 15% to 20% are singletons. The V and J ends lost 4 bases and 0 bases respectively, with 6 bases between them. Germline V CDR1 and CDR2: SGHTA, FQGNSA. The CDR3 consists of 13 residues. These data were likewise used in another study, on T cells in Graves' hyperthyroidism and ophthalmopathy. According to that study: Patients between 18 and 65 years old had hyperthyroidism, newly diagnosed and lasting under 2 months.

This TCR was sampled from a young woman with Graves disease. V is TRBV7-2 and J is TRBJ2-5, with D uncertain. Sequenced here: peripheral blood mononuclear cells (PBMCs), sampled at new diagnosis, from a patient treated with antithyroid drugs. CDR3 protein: CASSSRYQETQYF. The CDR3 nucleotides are TGTGCCAGCAGCTCCAGGTACCAAGAGACCCAGTACTTC.